These T cell receptor beta chains were read from a single sample in a study of graft-versus-host responses after intestinal transplantation. Sequenced by immunoSEQ multiplex PCR; TCRdb stores in-frame clones only, minus some. The sample shows more than 90,000 clones, about 93% of them seen only once. Antigen specificity for these receptors is unknown. Specimen: unstimulated CD8+ T cells sorted from spleen or lymph node cells, collected before intestinal transplant. Every receptor here comes from a human donor who received an intestinal transplant. Each CDR3 is given with its conserved first and last residue. Each record gives: CDR3 length, clone size, D gene, J gene, V gene, CDR3 DNA, CDR3 protein. D genes are given only for firm matches. Not all rows give a size; the values are once, few, many and, for expanded clones, a class.

cdr3_length: 14
clone_size: .
d_call: .
j_call: TRBJ2-2
v_call: TRBV9
cdr3_nt: TGTGCCAGCAGCGTAGTGAGCGGCACCGGGGAGCTGTTTTTT
cdr3_aa: CASSVVSGTGELFF

cdr3_length: 14
clone_size: .
d_call: .
j_call: TRBJ1-2
v_call: TRBV28
cdr3_nt: TGTGCCAGCAGTTTGGGGCCCGCTTCTTATGGCTACACCTTC
cdr3_aa: CASSLGPASYGYTF

cdr3_length: 14
clone_size: .
d_call: .
j_call: TRBJ1-6
v_call: TRBV5-5
cdr3_nt: TGTGCCAGCAGCTTGGTCGCTGGAGGGAAAGCCCTCCACTTT
cdr3_aa: CASSLVAGGKALHF

cdr3_length: 14
clone_size: once
d_call: TRBD1
j_call: TRBJ1-6
v_call: TRBV19
cdr3_nt: TGTGCCAGTAGTATGGGGACAGGGTCCTCACCCCTCCACTTT
cdr3_aa: CASSMGTGSSPLHF

cdr3_length: 14
clone_size: .
d_call: .
j_call: TRBJ1-1
v_call: TRBV19
cdr3_nt: TGTGCCAGTAGTGTCTCAGGCCAGATCACTGAAGCTTTCTTT
cdr3_aa: CASSVSGQITEAFF

cdr3_length: 14
clone_size: .
d_call: .
j_call: TRBJ2-1
v_call: TRBV7-6
cdr3_nt: TGTGCCAGCAGCCCGCACTTTTCCTTCAATGAGCAGTTCTTC
cdr3_aa: CASSPHFSFNEQFF

cdr3_length: 16
clone_size: .
d_call: TRBD2
j_call: TRBJ2-1
v_call: TRBV6-6
cdr3_nt: TGTGCCAGCAGTTTGCCGGGACTAGAGAGGGTCCATGAGCAGTTCTTC
cdr3_aa: CASSLPGLERVHEQFF

cdr3_length: 13
clone_size: .
d_call: .
j_call: TRBJ2-3
v_call: TRBV7-9
cdr3_nt: TGTGCCAGCAGCTTAGCCAGCGCAGATACGCAGTATTTT
cdr3_aa: CASSLASADTQYF

cdr3_length: 15
clone_size: .
d_call: .
j_call: TRBJ2-1
v_call: TRBV27
cdr3_nt: TGTGCCAGCGATGTTAGTTTTCCGAGCTACAATGAGCAGTTCTTC
cdr3_aa: CASDVSFPSYNEQFF

cdr3_length: 13
clone_size: .
d_call: .
j_call: TRBJ1-1
v_call: TRBV4-3
cdr3_nt: TGCGCCAGCAGCAGACCGGGAATAACTGAAGCTTTCTTT
cdr3_aa: CASSRPGITEAFF

cdr3_length: 16
clone_size: .
d_call: TRBD2
j_call: TRBJ2-2
v_call: TRBV25-1
cdr3_nt: TGTGCCAGCAGTGAATATGCGGGAGAGGACACCGGGGAGCTGTTTTTT
cdr3_aa: CASSEYAGEDTGELFF

cdr3_length: 16
clone_size: .
d_call: TRBD2
j_call: TRBJ2-3
v_call: TRBV7-3
cdr3_nt: TGTGCCAGCAGCTTTTCGCGGGGGGGGTACACAGATACGCAGTATTTT
cdr3_aa: CASSFSRGGYTDTQYF

cdr3_length: 19
clone_size: few
d_call: TRBD2
j_call: TRBJ2-7
v_call: TRBV27
cdr3_nt: TGTGCCAGCAGTTTAACCTCCCCGGTTAGCGGGGGACCCACCTACGAGCAGTACTTC
cdr3_aa: CASSLTSPVSGGPTYEQYF

cdr3_length: 11
clone_size: once
d_call: TRBD2
j_call: TRBJ2-1
v_call: TRBV7-2
cdr3_nt: TGTGCCAGCAGCCCTACTAGCGTGCAGTTCTTC
cdr3_aa: CASSPTSVQFF

cdr3_length: 13
clone_size: few
d_call: .
j_call: TRBJ1-1
v_call: TRBV19
cdr3_nt: TGTGCCAGTAAGGGGGGGCAACACACTGAAGCTTTCTTT
cdr3_aa: CASKGGQHTEAFF

cdr3_length: 14
clone_size: .
d_call: .
j_call: TRBJ1-1
v_call: TRBV4-2
cdr3_nt: TGTGCCAGCAGCCACGAGGTAGGGGACACTGAAGCTTTCTTT
cdr3_aa: CASSHEVGDTEAFF